The clone carrying this T cell receptor beta chain was counted many times. Its target is not known. Stable disease denoted Graves' hyperthyroidism without ophthalmopathy progression within 18 months. Aged 18 to 65, the patients had hyperthyroidism that was newly diagnosed and had lasted under 2 months. The study left out patients who had uncontrolled infection, other autoimmune disease, pregnancy or lactation. The sample comes from a study of T cells in Graves' hyperthyroidism and ophthalmopathy. Notes on the study in general: Blood also contained most expanded thyroid clonotypes above 0.001.

V lost 4 bases, J lost 1 base, and 8 bases lay in between. CDR3 length: 14 amino acids. Amplification of TCR beta CDR3 regions used RNA as the template. A set of HTBI primers served as the primers for a first-round RT-PCR of the TCR CDR3. TCRdb used MiXCR to reprocess the multiplex PCR reads, holding one entry per CDR3 protein. The sample yields more than 300,000 distinct CDR3 sequences, approximately 15% seen once. The chain combines TRBV12-3 or TRBV12-4 with TRBJ1-5; D is unresolved. Input material: blood. The receptor was isolated from a woman in her fifties or sixties with Graves' hyperthyroidism. The CDR3 DNA reads as TGTGCCAGCAGTTACTTAGGAAGCAATCAGCCCCAGCATTTT. Residues: CASSYLGSNQPQHF.